The clone carrying this T cell receptor beta chain came up a few times. Antigen unknown. TCRdb reanalysed the 5' RACE reads using MiXCR and keeps one entry per CDR3 protein. The table shows over 200,000 distinct CDR3 sequences, with approximately 16% occurring only once. The entry originates in a study of CD8 T cells in ankylosing spondylitis. J gave up 1 base and V 3 bases, and 1 base lay outside the gene matches. The CDR3 is 15 residues long. Germline-derived CDR1 and CDR2 are SGHKS and YYEKEE (reference sequence). Points from the study as a whole: There was a TCR beta motif, made of fewer than 10 highly homologous variants, that appeared characteristic of ankylosing spondylitis blood.

V is TRBV5-5 and J is TRBJ2-1, with TRBD2 identical over 10 bases. The sample consisted of blood, either unsorted or a sorted T cell fraction (not recorded which). The receptor's source is a male donor with ankylosing spondylitis. CDR3 amino acids: CASSSSGGSYNEQFF. CDR3 nucleotide sequence: TGTGCCAGCAGCTCTAGCGGGGGATCCTACAATGAGCAGTTCTTC.